These 10 T cell receptor beta chains came from one sample sequenced in a study of blood T cell repertoires in COVID-19. The method was immunoSEQ multiplex PCR; TCRdb's version includes in-frame clones alone and lacks a portion of them. The data contain some 130,000 clones, about 76% of them singletons. The sample taken for sequencing was peripheral blood. These receptors all stem from a woman aged 55-69 years with active or convalescent COVID-19.

The DNA for the CDR3 is TGTGCCAGCAGCGAATCAGTCGGGCAGGGAATCCCCTCTTTCTATGGCTACACCTTC. Its translation is CASSESVGQGIPSFYGYTF. The gene calls are TRBV3-1 (or the pseudogene TRBV3-2) and TRBJ1-2; a weak D match, TRBD1 (5 bases). With 5 bases removed from V and 4 bases from J, the gap between germline ends came to 29 bases. Germline assignment: CDR1 LGHDT and CDR2 YNNKEL (reference sequence). This CDR3 is 19 amino acids long.

V gene TRBV9 combines with J gene TRBJ1-1; 7 nucleotides align to TRBD1. Germline lookup yields CDR1 SGDLS and CDR2 YYNGEE. V lost 0 bases, J lost 0 bases, and 2 bases stayed unmatched. The CDR3 runs 15 residues. CDR3 loop: CASSVVGTVNTEAFF. The CDR3, as DNA: TGTGCCAGCAGCGTAGTTGGGACAGTGAACACTGAAGCTTTCTTT.

This clone was seen only once. The chain joins TRBV2 to TRBJ2-5; D is perhaps TRBD1 (6 bases). This CDR3 has 13 residues. Trimming stripped 7 bases from V and 5 bases from J, with 14 bases between. CDR1 and CDR2 (germline): SNHLY, FYNNEI. In DNA form, the CDR3 reads TGTGCCAGCAACCAGGGGCTTCGCGAGACCCAGTACTTC. Protein product: CASNQGLRETQYF.

The genes are TRBV30 and TRBJ2-1; no definite D call. The CDR3 runs 11 residues. Trimming took 3 bases from V and 7 from J, leaving 7 bases between them. Germline values: CDR1 GTSNPN, CDR2 SVGIG (reference sequence). CDR3 nucleotide sequence: TGTGCCTGGAGCTATGAGAATGAGCAGTTCTTC. This sequence encodes CAWSYENEQFF.

The rearrangement joins TRBV5-4 to TRBJ2-5; TRBD1 is a possible D gene (6 bases). The CDR3 totals 14 residues. In germline, CDR1 is SGHNT, CDR2 YYREEE (reference sequence). V dropped 3 bases and J dropped 7 bases, with 16 bases sitting between them. The CDR3 bases are TGTGCCAGCAGCTCAGACAGGAATGCGGTGACCCAGTACTTC. Amino acids: CASSSDRNAVTQYF.

This chain uses TRBV7-2 with TRBJ1-3, with D unresolved. This CDR3 has 13 residues. Trimming pared 4 bases from V and 1 base from J, leaving 5 bases between. The germline V gene encodes CDR1 SGHTA and CDR2 FQGNSA. The CDR3 sequence: CASSWESGNTIYF. The CDR3 DNA reads TGTGCCAGCAGCTGGGAGTCTGGAAACACCATATATTTT.

The chain carries TRBV24-1 and TRBJ2-1, with a tentative D call TRBD2 (6 bases). This CDR3 is built from 15 residues. Trimming took 5 bases from V and 4 from J, leaving 14 bases between them. Germline lookup yields CDR1 KGHDR and CDR2 SFDVKD. The DNA for the CDR3 is TGTGCCACCAGTGGGAGGGAAGGCCCTTACAATGAGCAGTTCTTC. Amino acid sequence: CATSGREGPYNEQFF.

The sample holds a few counts of this clone. The rearrangement joins TRBV28 to TRBJ1-1, with D unclear. Germline V CDR1 and CDR2: MDHEN, SYDVKM. Between the trimmed V and J ends, which lost 3 bases and 1 base, there was a span of 18 bases. This CDR3 comprises 17 residues. For the CDR3, the DNA is TGTGCCAGCAGTTTCCCGCAACCCATCACAGCGAACACTGAAGCTTTCTTT. It codes for CASSFPQPITANTEAFF.

The J gene is TRBJ2-7, the V gene TRBV27, with 8 nucleotides matching TRBD2. Germline assignment: CDR1 MNHEY and CDR2 SMNVEV (reference sequence). This CDR3 contains 13 residues. V gave up 8 bases and J gave up 2 bases; unmatched junction bases: 5. For the CDR3, the DNA is TGTGCCAGCGGGACTAGTGGCCCCTACGAGCAGTACTTC. Translation gives CASGTSGPYEQYF.

The V and J genes are TRBV5-1 and TRBJ1-1, with D maybe TRBD1 (6 bases). V gave up 4 bases and J gave up 1 base, with 11 bases separating them. Per the germline V gene, CDR1 is SGHRS and CDR2 is YFSETQ. The CDR3 contains 14 residues. CDR3 amino acids: CASSLGHPNTEAFF. Here the CDR3 DNA reads TGCGCCAGCAGCCTGGGACACCCGAACACTGAAGCTTTCTTT.